The source of this T cell receptor (beta chain) is a study of human T cells and chemical hapten exposure (dated by TCRdb to about 2021). Some background on the complete study: For sensitization, 2% DPC in acetone was applied to an approximately 2 cm by approximately 2 cm area of upper inner arm skin. Patients additionally received weekly therapeutic DPC doses to the scalp throughout the roughly 23-week study period. Patch testing on the upper back used Finn chambers containing 0.01% DPC, with scoring done after 6 days according to International Contact Dermatitis Research Group standards. The patient cohort, mostly female, included alopecia areata with under or over 50% scalp involvement, alopecia totalis and alopecia universalis. Libraries were combined into a pool for sequencing, and differences in TCR yield between samples came mainly from small differences in library volumes within the pool. This study followed changes in the peripheral blood TCR repertoire in vivo during primary and secondary sensitization of alopecia patients to the hapten diphenylcyclopropenone (DPC). Blood samples were taken from patients before sensitization (week 0) and at 2, 6 and about 24 weeks after DPC sensitization. Roughly 30 alopecia patients provided blood for TCR sequencing at one to four time points (pre-sensitization, 2, 6 and 24 weeks).

The study at large found these results: Expanded TCRs formed significantly more large CDR3 similarity clusters than pre-sensitization or healthy control sets, consistent with antigen-driven responses. The number of TCRs above 1 in 1000 frequency did not change with DPC sensitization; there was no evidence of global repertoire structure alterations. Because every patient had alopecia, a presumed autoimmune disease, the patients' immune response might differ from that of healthy individuals. Repeated subsampling changed both the strength of the expansion versus patch-test correlation and the threshold at which the correlation became significant. Patch test score was positively correlated with the number of PT1 expanded TCRs, with significance at thresholds 8, 16 and 32 but not at 4.

Ten or more counts support this clonotype. Its antigen is unknown. The input lacks base qualities; no much larger clone sits a single base away. Receptors were amplified or captured by RACE. The sample was run on a NextSeq 500. During library preparation, unique molecular identifiers were attached to individual cDNA molecules so that TCRs could be counted quantitatively and reproducibly. For every blood RNA sample, sequencing covered both the TCR alpha and TCR beta chains. The published analysis was carried out like this. The median number of TCRs per sample was roughly 98,000, ranging from roughly 20,000 to 700,000. V, J and CDR3 annotation of the TCR reads was carried out using the Decombinator software suite. Every sample was subsampled to the same number of TCRs (28,000) for the PS versus PT1 abundance plots. Expanded TCRs were defined as absent before sensitization and observed at least eight times at the 2-week time point. TCRdb passed the public sequencing reads through fastp at Q25 and MiXCR, retaining productive beta sequences. Duplicate CDR3 protein sequences are folded into a single record with the most common DNA and genes. TCRdb, not the original authors, processed these V and J calls. The sample table lists 180,000 or so distinct CDR3 sequences, around 15% of them with a count of one. The ten biggest clones cover 1.7% of the sample.

What the time point label conveys for this sample: patch test 1, 2 weeks after DPC sensitization. What this sample's treatment or condition label stands for: therapeutic diphenylcyclopropenone sensitization with weekly scalp DPC. At each patch-test visit, blood was drawn before the patch test was applied. Eligible patients were aged 18 to 70, diagnosed with alopecia, deemed suitable for DPC therapy, and excluded if pregnant. Total RNA was extracted from unfractionated whole blood that had been collected in Tempus Blood RNA tubes. At the junction V is shortened by 7 bases and J by 5 bases, with 21 bases in between. The CDR3 has 16 amino acids, counting the end cysteine and phenylalanine. The entry retains the CDR3 DNA only, 48 bases that are in frame from base 1. As encoded in the germline V gene (reference sequence), CDR1 is SEHNR while CDR2 is FQNEAQ.

The source is a woman aged 30 to 39 with alopecia areata. Some clones in this sample may be carry-over from other donors' samples. The specimen comprised whole blood, sampled in connection with sensitization to the hapten diphenylcyclopropenone (DPC). The rearranged chain carries TRBV7-9 and TRBJ1-5; TRBD1 could be the D gene, as 6 bases match. The nucleotides read TGTGCCAGCATCCTTTGGGGACACGGAGAAGATCAGCCCCAGCATTTT. Protein translation: CASILWGHGEDQPQHF.